This is a list of T cell receptor beta chains from one sample in a study of shared clonotypes between healthy human individuals. Method: immunoSEQ multiplex PCR; TCRdb's copy keeps in-frame clones and lacks some. The sample lists 2,500,000 or so clones; roughly 92% were seen once. Sequencing was carried out using naive CD4+ T cells from PBMCs. The receptors here all came from a man between 18 and 29 years old in good health. Some clones in this sample may be carry-over from other donors' samples. The CDR3 runs from the conserved cysteine through the conserved F or W.

V,J,CDR3
TRBV7-9,TRBJ2-1,CASSRTGPNEQFF
TRBV4-1,TRBJ2-7,CASSRTGGTYEQYF
TRBV28,TRBJ2-7,CASSLPGTDPYEQYF
TRBV4-3,TRBJ1-6,CASSQGTAYNSPLHF
TRBV28,TRBJ2-7,CASSQTDSYEQYF
TRBV7-2,TRBJ2-2,CASSTRLAGVGGELFF
TRBV2,TRBJ2-2,CASSFGQSNTGELFF
TRBV7-2,TRBJ2-7,CASRNRQGSYEQYF
TRBV6-5,TRBJ1-1,CASSYAGTEAFF
TRBV9,TRBJ2-5,CASSVTGSQTQYF
TRBV7-2,TRBJ2-7,CASSLAGTSYEQYF
TRBV7-9,TRBJ2-3,CASSLSVVAGGPPDTQYF
TRBV29-1,TRBJ2-5,CSVERGAVETQYF
TRBV7-6,TRBJ2-7,CASSLEDRREQYF
TRBV19,TRBJ1-2,CASGDRGQRYTF
TRBV9,TRBJ1-1,CASSAFLNTEAFF
TRBV28,TRBJ2-7,CATKATGDWREQYF
TRBV7-2,TRBJ2-3,CASSLDRGDTQYF
TRBV4-2,TRBJ2-7,CASSQDGTGGGYEQYF